This TCR beta chain was profiled in a study of blood T cell repertoires in COVID-19. Produced via immunoSEQ multiplex PCR; TCRdb's table is partial and in-frame only. This sample yields about 250,000 clones, of which around 88% are seen a single time; roughly 5.2% belongs to the top ten. This CDR3 is 15 amino acids long. Germline loops: CDR1 MDHEN, CDR2 SYDVKM. J gave up 2 bases and V 2 bases, and 2 bases lay outside the gene matches. The rearrangement joins TRBV28 to TRBJ1-5; 8 bases are shared with TRBD1. The sequenced sample consisted of peripheral blood. This sequence was found in a woman aged 80 or over with COVID-19, enrolled during active disease. The chain's CDR3 is CASSLVQGGNQPQHF. The CDR3 DNA is TGTGCCAGCAGTTTAGTACAGGGGGGCAATCAGCCCCAGCATTTT.